Presented here are 2 T cell receptor beta chains from one specimen sequenced in a study of response to subunit inactivated influenza vaccine. TCRdb itself ran the RT-PCR reads through MiXCR, one entry per CDR3 protein. The sample carries some 500,000 distinct CDR3 sequences, 16% recorded once. The material sequenced was CD4+ T cells sorted from PBMCs, taken roughly 24 months after vaccination. The origin of the receptors is a man aged 50 to 69 who received an inactivated influenza vaccine.

CDR3 in DNA: TGTGCCAGCAGTTTAAGACGGGACAGGCATCCAGATACGCAGTATTTT. This encodes CASSLRRDRHPDTQYF. V gene TRBV28 combines with J gene TRBJ2-3; 8 bases fit TRBD1. Germline assignment: CDR1 MDHEN and CDR2 SYDVKM. V lost 2 bases to trimming and J lost 4 bases; unmatched junction nucleotides: 8. The length of the CDR3 is 16 residues. Drawing the rest from reference TRBV28 and TRBJ2-3, the complete variable domain is DVKVTQSSRYLVKRTGEKVFLECVQDMDHENMFWYRQDPGLGLRLIYFSYDVKMKEKGDIPEGYSVSREKKERFSLILESASTNQTSMYLCASSLRRDRHPDTQYFGPGTRLTVL.

The chain recombines TRBV11-3 with TRBJ2-1; a weak D match, TRBD2 (6 bases). Trimming stripped 4 bases from V and 6 bases from J, with 13 bases between. There are 14 residues in the CDR3. CDR1 is SGHNT and CDR2 is YENEEA in the germline V gene. For the CDR3, the DNA is TGTGCCAGCAGCTCCCGGGGGTCGGCCAATGAGCAGTTCTTC. Translation gives CASSSRGSANEQFF.